This T cell receptor (beta chain) was documented in a study of T cell repertoires in cytomegalovirus infection. Whole-study context: It can be stated that public TCR beta signatures indicated CMV infection as well as a matching HLA type.

In its sample, this clonotype was seen a few times. Antigen unknown. The CDR3 consists of 18 residues. CDR1 is MGHRA and CDR2 is YSYEKL in the germline V gene. V was trimmed by 2 bases and J by 6 bases, leaving 22 bases between them. Study outcomes and limitations: HLA-C-restricted CMV clonotypes gave the most frequent clonotype in two of eight donors. The study identified carriers of CMV plus the relevant HLA from cumulative public TCR beta family frequency.

One entry per CDR3 protein results from TCRdb running MiXCR on the reads. The sample has about half a million distinct CDR3 sequences; more than 30% are singletons. The chain recombines TRBV4-1 with TRBJ2-2; the D gene could be TRBD1 or TRBD2 (6 bases each). This clonotype was sampled from a human donor in good health (CMV status not recorded). Some clones in this sample may be carry-over from other donors' samples. Source: cultured PBMCs, taken from culture after CMV antigen stimulation. The DNA of the CDR3 is TGCGCCAGCAGCCAAAACATAGGGGTCGGGGGCGGTCCCGGGGAGCTGTTTTTT. Translated, it gives CASSQNIGVGGGPGELFF.